Listed below are T cell receptor beta chains from one sample, sequenced in a study of T cell responses to AZD1222 COVID-19 vaccine. The table came from immunoSEQ multiplex PCR; TCRdb's copy has only in-frame clones and leaves some out. In the table there are about 110,000 clones, about 90% of which are singletons. The sequencing used peripheral blood, collected 28 days after the second AZD1222 dose. The receptors here all came from an adult who received the AZD1222 COVID-19 vaccine. CDR3s include the opening cysteine and the closing phenylalanine or tryptophan. Each record gives: V gene, J gene, CDR3 protein.

>TRBV5-5|TRBJ2-5
CASSAQRGRETQYF
>TRBV6-5|TRBJ1-5
CASSYSRRTPNQPQHF
>TRBV7-2|TRBJ2-7
CASSLEWRGYEQYF
>TRBV30|TRBJ1-5
CAWSVGTSGSNQPQHF
>TRBV14|TRBJ1-3
CASSPGRVPIYF
>TRBV3-1/TRBV3-2|TRBJ2-2
CASSQDTGLGTGELFF
>TRBV19|TRBJ2-7
CASSTKERGEQYF
>TRBV5-1|TRBJ1-4
CASRGDVDEKLFF
>TRBV7-9|TRBJ1-1
CASGIRNTEAFF
>TRBV9|TRBJ2-7
CASSVGVRDEQYF
>TRBV7-9|TRBJ1-6
CASSFQGPNSPLHF
>TRBV2|TRBJ1-5
CASSFTGAGQPQHF
>TRBV27|TRBJ2-1
CASSLPGLAVGEQFF
>TRBV27|TRBJ2-2
CASSRTGGDGELFF
>TRBV7-8|TRBJ1-4
CASSYRQGTNEKLFF
>TRBV29-1|TRBJ2-1
CSVETFALTNEQFF
>TRBV4-1|TRBJ1-1
CASSQYGLNTEAFF
>TRBV10-2|TRBJ1-1
CASRLDRGNTEAFF
>TRBV15|TRBJ2-1
CATSRNSGAGPLGGEQFF
>TRBV19|TRBJ1-2
CASSRRDNYGYTF
>TRBV3-1/TRBV3-2|TRBJ1-1
CASSQMGGGLTEAFF
>TRBV6-5|TRBJ1-2
CASSYLGQNDGYTF
>TRBV11-2|TRBJ2-7
CASSLGLRQGAYEQYF
>TRBV30|TRBJ1-5
CAWSVRTGGLYSNQPQHF
>TRBV5-1|TRBJ2-2
CASSLPAAVGTGELFF
>TRBV18|TRBJ1-6
CASSRIPLGENSPLHF
>TRBV19|TRBJ2-5
CASRRDRGQETQYF
>TRBV18|TRBJ2-3
CASSAPRDRGFRGTDTQYF
>TRBV5-6|TRBJ1-5
CASSITGVWDQPQHF
>TRBV10-1|TRBJ2-3
CASTPRGSTDTQYF
>TRBV10-3|TRBJ1-5
CAISAMGEPQHF
>TRBV7-2|TRBJ2-5
CASSLKETQYF
>TRBV5-1|TRBJ1-5
CASSPGTENQPQHF
>TRBV9|TRBJ1-1
CASSVGGRTEAFF
>TRBV25-1|TRBJ1-2
CASSESSDRNGYTF
>TRBV4-1|TRBJ1-4
CASSSEGHNLNEKLFF
>TRBV7-3|TRBJ2-3
CASSSTSGGPDTQYF
>TRBV7-6|TRBJ2-7
CASSLAGQGFYEQYF
>TRBV28|TRBJ1-6
CASSLGREIGLTLHF
>TRBV14|TRBJ2-7
CASSQYALAGDEQYF
>TRBV7-2|TRBJ1-2
CASSYSDTSGYGYTF
>TRBV29-1|TRBJ2-3
CSVQGRNTDTQYF